This T cell receptor (beta chain) emerged from a study of cytomegalovirus exposure and HLA in healthy donors. Study in general: Caucasian-associated ancestry cluster membership applied to approximately 80% of under 450 genotyped donors.

The CDR3 consists of 14 residues. CDR1 LNHNV and CDR2 YYDKDF come from the germline V gene (reference sequence). About this clone itself: A junction boundary mismatches the germline segment, possibly from a read error.

13 Jbeta primers and 60 Vbeta primers were used for the PCR. Here immunoSEQ multiplex PCR was the method, and the copy in TCRdb shows in-frame clones only, minus some. The table includes under 200,000 clones, 78% detected once. Sequencing was done on a sample of PBMCs. The gene calls are TRBV15 and TRBJ1-1; D is undetermined. The receptor was derived from a woman in her 30s in good health and CMV-seropositive. The CDR3, as DNA: TGTGCCACCAGCAGATCACGGCAGAAGACTGAAGTTTTCTTT. Translating it yields CATSRSRQKTEVFF.